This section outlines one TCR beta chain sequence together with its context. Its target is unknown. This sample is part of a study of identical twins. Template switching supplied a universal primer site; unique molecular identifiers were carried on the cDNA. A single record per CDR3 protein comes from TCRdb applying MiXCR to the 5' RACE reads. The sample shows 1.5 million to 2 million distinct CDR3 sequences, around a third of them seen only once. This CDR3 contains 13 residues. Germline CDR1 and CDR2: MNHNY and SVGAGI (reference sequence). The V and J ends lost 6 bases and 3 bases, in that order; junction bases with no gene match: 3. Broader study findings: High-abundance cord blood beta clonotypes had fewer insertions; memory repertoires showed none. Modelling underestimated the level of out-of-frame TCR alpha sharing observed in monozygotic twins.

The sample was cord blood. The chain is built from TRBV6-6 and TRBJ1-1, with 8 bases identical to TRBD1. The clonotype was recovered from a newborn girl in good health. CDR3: CASRRTGHTEAFF. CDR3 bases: TGTGCCAGCAGGCGGACAGGGCACACTGAAGCTTTCTTT.